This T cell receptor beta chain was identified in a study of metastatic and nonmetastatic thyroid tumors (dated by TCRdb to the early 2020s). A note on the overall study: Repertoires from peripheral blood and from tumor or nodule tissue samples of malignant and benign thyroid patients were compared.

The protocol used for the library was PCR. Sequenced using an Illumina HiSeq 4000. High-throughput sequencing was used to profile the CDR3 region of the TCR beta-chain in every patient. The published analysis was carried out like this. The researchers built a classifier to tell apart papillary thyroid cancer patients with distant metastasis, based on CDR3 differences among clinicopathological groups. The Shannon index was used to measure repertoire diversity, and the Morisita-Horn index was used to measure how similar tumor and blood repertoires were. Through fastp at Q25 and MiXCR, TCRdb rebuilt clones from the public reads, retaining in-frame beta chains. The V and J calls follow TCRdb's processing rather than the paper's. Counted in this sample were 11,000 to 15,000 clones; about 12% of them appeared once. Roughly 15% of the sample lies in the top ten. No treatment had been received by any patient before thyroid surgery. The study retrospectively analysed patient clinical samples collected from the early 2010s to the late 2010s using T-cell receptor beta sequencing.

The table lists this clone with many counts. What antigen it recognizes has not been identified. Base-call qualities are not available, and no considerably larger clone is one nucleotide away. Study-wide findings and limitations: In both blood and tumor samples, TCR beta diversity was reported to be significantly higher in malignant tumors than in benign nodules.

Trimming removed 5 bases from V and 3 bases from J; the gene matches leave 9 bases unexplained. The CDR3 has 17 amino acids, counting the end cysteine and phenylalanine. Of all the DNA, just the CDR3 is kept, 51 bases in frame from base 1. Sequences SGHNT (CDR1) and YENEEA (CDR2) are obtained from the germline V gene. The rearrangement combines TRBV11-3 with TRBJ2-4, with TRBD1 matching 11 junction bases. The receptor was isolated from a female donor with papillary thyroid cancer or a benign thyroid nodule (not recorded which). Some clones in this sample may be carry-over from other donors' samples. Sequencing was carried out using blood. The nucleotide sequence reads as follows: TGTGCCAGCAGCCCAGGGACCGGGACAGGGGGCAAAAACATTCAGTACTTC. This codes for CASSPGTGTGGKNIQYF.